The TCR beta chain under discussion was sequenced for a study of cytomegalovirus exposure and HLA in healthy donors. The PCR employed 60 Vbeta primers together with 13 Jbeta primers. Sequenced by immunoSEQ multiplex PCR; TCRdb stores in-frame clones only, minus some. The repertoire includes 80,000 or so clones, 70% to 80% of them detected once, and around 3% sits in the top ten. Findings and limits, study-wide: Reported results showed that the classifier diagnosed cytomegalovirus status with high specificity and sensitivity. HLA restriction was apparent for most CMV-associated TCR beta chains in a later analysis.

Each donor was healthy, and each was a bone marrow donor. As to this clone: Its antigen is as yet unknown.

This CDR3 region has 15 residues. V dropped 0 bases and J dropped 2 bases, with 11 bases sitting between them. Looked up from germline, CDR1 is SGHRS and CDR2 is YFSETQ. The sample consisted of PBMCs. The clonotype was recovered from a middle-aged man in good health and CMV-seronegative. The V call is TRBV5-1, the J call TRBJ1-1, with D possibly being TRBD1 (5 bases). The CDR3 loop is CASSLAGGGNTEAFF. DNA of the CDR3: TGCGCCAGCAGCTTGGCCGGGGGGGGTAACACTGAAGCTTTCTTT.